This is a list of T cell receptor beta chains from one sample in a study of shared clonotypes between healthy human individuals. TCRdb's copy holds only in-frame clones and misses some; the assay was immunoSEQ multiplex PCR. The sample includes about 980,000 clones, approximately 80% of them seen just once. Sequenced sample: memory CD4+ T cells sorted from blood. The receptors were sampled from a man aged 18 to 35 in good health. CDR3s include the opening cysteine and the closing phenylalanine or tryptophan. The D gene is left open where the match is weak. Size tells how often a clone was seen (once, few, many) or the class of an expanded clone, and some rows leave it out.

V: TRBV6-5; length: 16; D: TRBD1; size: once; J: TRBJ2-1; DNA: TGTGCCAGCAGTTACTCTATAGGACAGGGTAGCAATGAGCAGTTCTTC; CDR3: CASSYSIGQGSNEQFF
V: TRBV7-2; length: 16; D: TRBD2; size: .; J: TRBJ2-5; DNA: TGTGCCAGCAGCCTGTGGACTAGCGGGAGGGGGGAGACCCAGTACTTC; CDR3: CASSLWTSGRGETQYF
V: TRBV10-2; length: 16; D: TRBD2; size: .; J: TRBJ2-1; DNA: TGCGCCAGCAGAAACACCGGGACTAGCGGCTACAATGAGCAGTTCTTC; CDR3: CASRNTGTSGYNEQFF
V: TRBV19; length: 13; D: .; size: few; J: TRBJ1-1; DNA: TGTGCCAGTGGAATCACAGGGAACACTGAAGCTTTCTTT; CDR3: CASGITGNTEAFF
V: TRBV11-3; length: 14; D: .; size: .; J: TRBJ2-1; DNA: TGTGCCAGCAGTACAGGAGAAGGAAACAATGAGCAGTTCTTC; CDR3: CASSTGEGNNEQFF
V: TRBV5-4; length: 12; D: .; size: .; J: TRBJ2-7; DNA: TGTGCCAGCAGCCCCCCCTCAGGGGTGCAGTACTTC; CDR3: CASSPPSGVQYF
V: TRBV6-1; length: 17; D: .; size: few; J: TRBJ1-5; DNA: TGTGCCAGCAGTGGGGCCACAGGTCTTTGGAGCAATCAGCCCCAGCATTTT; CDR3: CASSGATGLWSNQPQHF
V: TRBV7-2; length: 15; D: TRBD1; size: .; J: TRBJ2-1; DNA: TGTGCCAGCAGCCTCGACAGGGGGCCTTACAATGAGCAGTTCTTC; CDR3: CASSLDRGPYNEQFF
V: TRBV6-5; length: 14; D: .; size: .; J: TRBJ1-6; DNA: TGTGCCAGCACCAGACAGAATTACAATTCACCCCTCCACTTT; CDR3: CASTRQNYNSPLHF
V: TRBV5-1; length: 14; D: TRBD2; size: .; J: TRBJ2-3; DNA: TGCGCCAGCAGCTGGAGCGGGGTCACAGATACGCAGTATTTT; CDR3: CASSWSGVTDTQYF
V: TRBV11-2; length: 14; D: .; size: .; J: TRBJ2-7; DNA: TGTGCCAGCAGCCTAAGTCGGGGGCCCTACGAGCAGTACTTC; CDR3: CASSLSRGPYEQYF
V: TRBV25-1; length: 14; D: .; size: .; J: TRBJ2-1; DNA: TGTGCCAGCAGTATCGACCAGGTGCTCAATGAGCAGTTCTTC; CDR3: CASSIDQVLNEQFF
V: TRBV15; length: 19; D: TRBD2; size: .; J: TRBJ2-3; DNA: TGTGCCACCAGCACCGGGGGGCTAGCGGGAGGGACGGGCTCAGATACGCAGTATTTT; CDR3: CATSTGGLAGGTGSDTQYF
V: TRBV29-1; length: 13; D: .; size: .; J: TRBJ1-5; DNA: TGCAGCGTGGCCGACGGGAGCAATCAGCCCCAGCATTTT; CDR3: CSVADGSNQPQHF
V: TRBV5-6; length: 13; D: .; size: .; J: TRBJ2-5; DNA: TGTGCCAGCACCTTAGGGGGCCAAGAGACCCAGTACTTC; CDR3: CASTLGGQETQYF
V: TRBV5-1; length: 14; D: TRBD2; size: few; J: TRBJ2-7; DNA: TGCGCCAGCAGCACCGGGACTAGTACCTACGAGCAGTACTTC; CDR3: CASSTGTSTYEQYF
V: TRBV6-1; length: 14; D: TRBD1; size: many; J: TRBJ1-5; DNA: TGTGCCAGCAGCCCGACAGGGGGCTATCAGCCCCAGCATTTT; CDR3: CASSPTGGYQPQHF
V: TRBV2; length: 14; D: .; size: .; J: TRBJ1-5; DNA: TGTGCCAGCAGGGAGACGGGGTACAATCAGCCCCAGCATTTT; CDR3: CASRETGYNQPQHF
V: TRBV7-9; length: 15; D: TRBD1; size: few; J: TRBJ1-1; DNA: TGTGCCAGCAGCTTAGCGTCAGGGGGTGGGACTGAAGCTTTCTTT; CDR3: CASSLASGGGTEAFF
V: TRBV9; length: 15; D: .; size: .; J: TRBJ1-1; DNA: TGTGCCAGCAGCCTCGGGGGGGCCATGAACACTGAAGCTTTCTTT; CDR3: CASSLGGAMNTEAFF
V: TRBV30; length: 13; D: .; size: few; J: TRBJ2-7; DNA: TGTGCCTGGAAAATTTTTAGCTCCTACGAGCAGTACTTC; CDR3: CAWKIFSSYEQYF
V: TRBV14; length: 14; D: .; size: .; J: TRBJ1-5; DNA: TGTGCCAGCAGCCAAGACAGGGGCAATCAGCCCCAGCATTTT; CDR3: CASSQDRGNQPQHF
V: TRBV7-9; length: 15; D: TRBD1; size: few; J: TRBJ1-5; DNA: TGTGCCAGCAGCTCCGGACAGGGTCAGGGACAGCCCCAGCATTTT; CDR3: CASSSGQGQGQPQHF
V: TRBV19; length: 15; D: .; size: .; J: TRBJ2-1; DNA: TGTGCCAGTAGTATAGCCCGGACAGAATACAATGAGCAGTTCTTC; CDR3: CASSIARTEYNEQFF
V: TRBV2; length: 15; D: .; size: .; J: TRBJ2-5; DNA: TGTGCCAGCAGTGCACCCTGGGGGCTCCAAGAGACCCAGTACTTC; CDR3: CASSAPWGLQETQYF
V: TRBV19; length: 15; D: .; size: .; J: TRBJ1-2; DNA: TGTGCCAGTAGTATAGAATTGACAACCAACTATGGCTACACCTTC; CDR3: CASSIELTTNYGYTF
V: TRBV27; length: 17; D: TRBD1; size: .; J: TRBJ1-2; DNA: TGTGCCAGCAGTGGGCGCCCGGGGACAGGGGTCTCCTATGGCTACACCTTC; CDR3: CASSGRPGTGVSYGYTF
V: TRBV11-2; length: 12; D: .; size: once; J: TRBJ2-5; DNA: TGTGCCAGCAGCACCGCTAGGGAGACCCAGTACTTC; CDR3: CASSTARETQYF
V: TRBV2; length: 16; D: TRBD2; size: .; J: TRBJ2-3; DNA: TGTGCCAGCAGTGAACTCGCGGGGGGGAGCACAGATACGCAGTATTTT; CDR3: CASSELAGGSTDTQYF
V: TRBV4-2; length: 16; D: .; size: .; J: TRBJ2-3; DNA: TGTGCCAGCAGCCAAGATCAGGCGCGGGCGACAGATACGCAGTATTTT; CDR3: CASSQDQARATDTQYF
V: TRBV6-1; length: 15; D: .; size: few; J: TRBJ2-1; DNA: TGTGCCAGCAGTGAAAAACAGGGTTACTACAATGAGCAGTTCTTC; CDR3: CASSEKQGYYNEQFF
V: TRBV18; length: 17; D: .; size: .; J: TRBJ2-2; DNA: TGTGCCAGCTCACCACCGTATCTGGCCACGAACACCGGGGAGCTGTTTTTT; CDR3: CASSPPYLATNTGELFF
V: TRBV6-1; length: 14; D: .; size: .; J: TRBJ2-7; DNA: TGTGCCAGCAGCCTAGCTACAGGAAACTACGAGCAGTACTTC; CDR3: CASSLATGNYEQYF
V: TRBV5-1; length: 13; D: .; size: few; J: TRBJ1-1; DNA: TGCGCCAGCAGCTTGCAGGAGAACACTGAAGCTTTCTTT; CDR3: CASSLQENTEAFF
V: TRBV27; length: 15; D: .; size: few; J: TRBJ1-3; DNA: TGTGCCAGCAGTTTAGGGGGGCCTTCTGGAAACACCATATATTTT; CDR3: CASSLGGPSGNTIYF
V: TRBV11-2; length: 14; D: TRBD1; size: .; J: TRBJ1-1; DNA: TGTGCCAGCAGCTCCATCACAGGGGGAACTGAAGCTTTCTTT; CDR3: CASSSITGGTEAFF
V: TRBV6-5; length: 16; D: .; size: .; J: TRBJ1-1; DNA: TGTGCCAGCAGTTACTCGAGTCCCAGGGGTAACACTGAAGCTTTCTTT; CDR3: CASSYSSPRGNTEAFF
V: TRBV10-3; length: 14; D: TRBD1; size: .; J: TRBJ2-2; DNA: TGTGCCATCAGTGCCAACAGGGGTGGCGGGGAGCTGTTTTTT; CDR3: CAISANRGGGELFF
V: TRBV5-1; length: 14; D: .; size: .; J: TRBJ2-2; DNA: TGCGCCAGCAGCTTCGGACAGAACACCGGGGAGCTGTTTTTT; CDR3: CASSFGQNTGELFF
V: TRBV10-3; length: 12; D: .; size: .; J: TRBJ2-5; DNA: TGTGCCATCAGTGGGCTAACGGAGACCCAGTACTTC; CDR3: CAISGLTETQYF
V: TRBV5-1; length: 15; D: TRBD1; size: .; J: TRBJ2-3; DNA: TGCGCCAGCAGCCGTACAGGGGCTCGCACAGATACGCAGTATTTT; CDR3: CASSRTGARTDTQYF
V: TRBV4-1; length: 18; D: .; size: .; J: TRBJ1-4; DNA: TGCGCCAGCAGCCCCTATGTGGGAGAAACTGGGACTAATGAAAAACTGTTTTTT; CDR3: CASSPYVGETGTNEKLFF
V: TRBV15; length: 14; D: .; size: .; J: TRBJ2-5; DNA: TGTGCCACCAGCAGAGGGGGACTTAAAGAGACCCAGTACTTC; CDR3: CATSRGGLKETQYF
V: TRBV29-1; length: 14; D: TRBD2; size: once; J: TRBJ2-3; DNA: TGCAGCGTGCGAGGACTAGCGGTCACAGATACGCAGTATTTT; CDR3: CSVRGLAVTDTQYF
V: TRBV25-1; length: 14; D: TRBD1; size: once; J: TRBJ2-1; DNA: TGTGCCAGCTCAGGGACAGGGGAATCCCTTGAGCAGTTCTTC; CDR3: CASSGTGESLEQFF
V: TRBV5-5; length: 15; D: .; size: .; J: TRBJ1-2; DNA: TGTGCCAGCAGCTCGTCTCCCACAGGGAACTATGGCTACACCTTC; CDR3: CASSSSPTGNYGYTF